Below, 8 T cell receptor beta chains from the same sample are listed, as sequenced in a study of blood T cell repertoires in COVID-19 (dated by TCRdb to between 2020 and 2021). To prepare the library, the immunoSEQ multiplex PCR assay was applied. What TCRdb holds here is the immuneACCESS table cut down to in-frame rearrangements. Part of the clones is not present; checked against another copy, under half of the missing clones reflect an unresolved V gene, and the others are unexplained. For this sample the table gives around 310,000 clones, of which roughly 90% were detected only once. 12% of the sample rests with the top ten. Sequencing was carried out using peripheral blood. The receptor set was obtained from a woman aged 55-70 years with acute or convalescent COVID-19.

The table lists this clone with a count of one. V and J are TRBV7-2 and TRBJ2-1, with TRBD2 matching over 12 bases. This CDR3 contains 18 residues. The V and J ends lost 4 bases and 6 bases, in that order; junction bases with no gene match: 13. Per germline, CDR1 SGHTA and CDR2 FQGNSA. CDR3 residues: CASSSGLAGNPPVNEQFF. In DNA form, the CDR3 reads TGTGCCAGCAGCTCGGGACTAGCGGGCAATCCACCTGTCAATGAGCAGTTCTTC.

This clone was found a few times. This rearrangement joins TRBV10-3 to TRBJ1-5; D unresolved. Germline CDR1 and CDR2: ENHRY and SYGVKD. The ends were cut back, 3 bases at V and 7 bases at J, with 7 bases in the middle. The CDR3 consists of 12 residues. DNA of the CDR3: TGTGCCATCAGTGAAGATGGCCAGCCCCAGCATTTT. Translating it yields CAISEDGQPQHF.

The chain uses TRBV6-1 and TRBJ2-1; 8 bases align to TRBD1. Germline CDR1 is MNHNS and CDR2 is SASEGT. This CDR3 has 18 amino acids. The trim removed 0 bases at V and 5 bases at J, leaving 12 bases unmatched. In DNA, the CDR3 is TGTGCCAGCAGTGAAGCGAACCCTGGACAGGGAGGAAACAATGAGCAGTTCTTC. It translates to CASSEANPGQGGNNEQFF.

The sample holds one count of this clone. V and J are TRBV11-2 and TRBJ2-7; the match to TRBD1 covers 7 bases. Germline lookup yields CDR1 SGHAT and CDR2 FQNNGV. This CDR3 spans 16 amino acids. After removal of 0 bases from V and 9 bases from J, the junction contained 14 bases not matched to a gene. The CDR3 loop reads CASSLDRGTAIMGQYF. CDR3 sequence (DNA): TGTGCCAGCAGCTTAGATAGGGGGACAGCTATCATGGGGCAGTACTTC.

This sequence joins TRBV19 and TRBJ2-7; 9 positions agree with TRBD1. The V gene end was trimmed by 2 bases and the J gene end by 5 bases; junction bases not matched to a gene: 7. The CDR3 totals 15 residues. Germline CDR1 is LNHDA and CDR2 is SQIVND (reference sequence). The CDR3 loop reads CASSISGTGTHEQYF. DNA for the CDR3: TGTGCCAGTAGTATATCCGGGACAGGGACCCACGAGCAGTACTTC.

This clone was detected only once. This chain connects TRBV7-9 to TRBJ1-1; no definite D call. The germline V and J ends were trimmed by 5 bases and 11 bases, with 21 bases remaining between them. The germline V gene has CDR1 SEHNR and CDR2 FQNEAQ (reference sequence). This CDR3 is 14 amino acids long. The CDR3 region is CASSPKGAPGRAFF. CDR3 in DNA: TGTGCCAGCAGCCCTAAGGGAGCCCCTGGGCGGGCTTTCTTT.

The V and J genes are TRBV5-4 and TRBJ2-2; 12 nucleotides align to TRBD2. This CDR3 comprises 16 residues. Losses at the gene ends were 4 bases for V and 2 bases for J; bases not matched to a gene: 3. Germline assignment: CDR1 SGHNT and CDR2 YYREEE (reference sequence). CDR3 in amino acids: CASSPGLAGNTGELFF. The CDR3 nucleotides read TGTGCCAGCAGCCCCGGACTAGCGGGAAACACCGGGGAGCTGTTTTTT.

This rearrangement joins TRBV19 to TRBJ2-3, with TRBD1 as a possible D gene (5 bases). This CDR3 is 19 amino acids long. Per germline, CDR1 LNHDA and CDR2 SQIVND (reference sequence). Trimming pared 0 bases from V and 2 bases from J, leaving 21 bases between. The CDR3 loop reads CASSIDPPGRDYNTDTQYF. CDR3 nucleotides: TGTGCCAGTAGTATAGATCCTCCGGGCAGGGATTACAACACAGATACGCAGTATTTT.